This T cell receptor beta chain came from a study of CD8+CD57+ T cells in acquired aplastic anemia. Patients selected for sequencing had displayed CD8+CD57+ cell expansion by flow cytometry. The template for TCR beta VDJ and CDR3 sequence profiling was genomic DNA. TCRdb ran MiXCR on the reads and lists one entry per CDR3 protein. The table has roughly 190,000 distinct CDR3 sequences, roughly half seen once. Germline V gene data show CDR1 as SGHTA and CDR2 as FQGTGA. CDR3 length: 13 residues. Trimming left V 5 bases short and J 7 bases short, with 11 bases between. Sequenced input: sorted CD4+, CD8+, or CD8+CD57+ T cells (not recorded which) from PBMCs. The TCR was taken from a human donor with aplastic anemia. The J gene is TRBJ2-2, the V gene TRBV7-3, with TRBD2 as a possible D gene (5 bases). The chain's CDR3 is CASSPLAGGELFF. CDR3 DNA: TGTGCCAGCAGCCCCCTGGCGGGCGGGGAGCTGTTTTTT.